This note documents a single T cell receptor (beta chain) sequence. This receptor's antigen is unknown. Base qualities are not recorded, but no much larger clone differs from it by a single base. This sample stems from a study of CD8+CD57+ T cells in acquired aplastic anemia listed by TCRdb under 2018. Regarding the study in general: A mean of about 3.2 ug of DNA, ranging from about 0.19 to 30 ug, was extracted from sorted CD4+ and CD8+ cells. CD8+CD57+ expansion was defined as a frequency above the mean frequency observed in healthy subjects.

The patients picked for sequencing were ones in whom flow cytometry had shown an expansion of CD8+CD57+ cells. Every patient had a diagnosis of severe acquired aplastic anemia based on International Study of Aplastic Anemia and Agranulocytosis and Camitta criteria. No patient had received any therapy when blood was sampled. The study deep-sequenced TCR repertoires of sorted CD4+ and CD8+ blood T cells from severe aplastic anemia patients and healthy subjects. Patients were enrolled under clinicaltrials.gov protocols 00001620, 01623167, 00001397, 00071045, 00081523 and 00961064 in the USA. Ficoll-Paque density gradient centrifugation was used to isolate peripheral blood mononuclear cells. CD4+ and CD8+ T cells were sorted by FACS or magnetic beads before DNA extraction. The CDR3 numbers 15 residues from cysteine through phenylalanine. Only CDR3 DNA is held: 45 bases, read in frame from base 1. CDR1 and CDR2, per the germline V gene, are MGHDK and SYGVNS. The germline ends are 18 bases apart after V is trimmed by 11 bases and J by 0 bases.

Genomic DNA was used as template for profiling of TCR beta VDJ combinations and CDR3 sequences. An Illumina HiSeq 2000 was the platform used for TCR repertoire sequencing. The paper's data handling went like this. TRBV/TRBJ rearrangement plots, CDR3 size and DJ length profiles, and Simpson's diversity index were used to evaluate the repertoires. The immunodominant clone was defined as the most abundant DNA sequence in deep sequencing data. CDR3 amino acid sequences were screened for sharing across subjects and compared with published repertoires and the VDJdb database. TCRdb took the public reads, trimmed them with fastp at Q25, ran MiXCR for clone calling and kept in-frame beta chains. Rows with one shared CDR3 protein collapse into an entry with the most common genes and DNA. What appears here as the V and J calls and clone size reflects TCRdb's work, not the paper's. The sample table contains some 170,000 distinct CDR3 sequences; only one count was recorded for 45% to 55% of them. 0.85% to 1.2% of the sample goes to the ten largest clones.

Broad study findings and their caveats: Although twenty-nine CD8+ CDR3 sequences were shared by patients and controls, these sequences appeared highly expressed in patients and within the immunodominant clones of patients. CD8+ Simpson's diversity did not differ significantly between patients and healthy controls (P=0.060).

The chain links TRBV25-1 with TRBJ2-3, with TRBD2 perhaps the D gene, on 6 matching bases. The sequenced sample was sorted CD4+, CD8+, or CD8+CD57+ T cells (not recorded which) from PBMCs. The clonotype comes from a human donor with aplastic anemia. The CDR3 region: CASVEGGTSTDTQYF. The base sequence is TGTGCCTCAGTGGAGGGTGGGACTAGCACAGATACGCAGTATTTT.